This record concerns one T cell receptor beta chain sequence. The data were taken from a study of CXCR3-negative and CXCR3-positive naive CD8 T cells. The TRB libraries of cDNA were built by UMI-labeled 5' RACE. Following a re-call of the 5' RACE reads, TCRdb has one entry per CDR3 protein and lacks DNA. The data include some 130,000 distinct CDR3 sequences; the top ten clones carry approximately 0.29%. Sorting yielded triplicates of around 300,000 cells for each CD8+ T cell subset. This receptor was taken from a human donor in good health. Some clones in this sample may be carry-over from other donors' samples. Sequencing used naive CXCR3- CD8+ T cells from blood. Subset described: CD45RO-CCR7+CD27+CD95- naive CD8+ T cells lacking CXCR3 (TNR3-).

The CDR3: CASSWVVSYNEQFF. This chain links TRBV12-3 or TRBV12-4 with TRBJ2-1. This CDR3 contains 14 residues.